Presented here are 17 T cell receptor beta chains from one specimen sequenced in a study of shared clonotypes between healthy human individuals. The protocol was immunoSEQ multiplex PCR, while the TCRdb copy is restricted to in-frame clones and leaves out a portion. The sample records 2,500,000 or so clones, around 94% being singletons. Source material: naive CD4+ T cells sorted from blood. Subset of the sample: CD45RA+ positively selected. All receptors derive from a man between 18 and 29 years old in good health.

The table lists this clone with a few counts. CDR3 amino acids: CASTEGYSPLHF. The CDR3, as DNA: TGTGCCAGCACGGAAGGGTATTCACCCCTCCACTTT. This sequence joins TRBV5-6 and TRBJ1-6; D unresolved. From germline, CDR1 is SGHDT and CDR2 YYEEEE. V lost 6 bases and J 8 bases, leaving 9 bases between the germline ends. The CDR3 has 12 amino acids.

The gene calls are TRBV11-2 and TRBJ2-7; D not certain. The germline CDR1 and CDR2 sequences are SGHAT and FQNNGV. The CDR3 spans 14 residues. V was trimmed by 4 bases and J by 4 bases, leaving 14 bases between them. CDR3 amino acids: CASSSRQRNYEQYF. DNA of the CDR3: TGTGCCAGCAGCTCACGCCAGCGCAATTACGAGCAGTACTTC.

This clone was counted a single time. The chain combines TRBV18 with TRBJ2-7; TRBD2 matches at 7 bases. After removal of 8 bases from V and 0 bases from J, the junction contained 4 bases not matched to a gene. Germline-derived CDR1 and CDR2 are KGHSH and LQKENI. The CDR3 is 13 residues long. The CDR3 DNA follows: TGTGCCAGCACGAGCGGGATCTCCTACGAGCAGTACTTC. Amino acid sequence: CASTSGISYEQYF.

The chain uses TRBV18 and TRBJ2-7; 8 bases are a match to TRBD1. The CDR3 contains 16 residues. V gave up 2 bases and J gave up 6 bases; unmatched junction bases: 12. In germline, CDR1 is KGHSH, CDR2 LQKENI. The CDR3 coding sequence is TGTGCCAGCTCACCAGTAAAAGTACAGGGGGTCAGCGAGCAGTACTTC. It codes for CASSPVKVQGVSEQYF.

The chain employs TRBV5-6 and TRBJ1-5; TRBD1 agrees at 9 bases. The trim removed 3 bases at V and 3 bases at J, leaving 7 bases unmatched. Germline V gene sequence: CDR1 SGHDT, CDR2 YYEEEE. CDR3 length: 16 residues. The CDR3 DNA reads TGTGCCAGCAGCTCCGGGACAGGGAGAGACAATCAGCCCCAGCATTTT. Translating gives CASSSGTGRDNQPQHF.

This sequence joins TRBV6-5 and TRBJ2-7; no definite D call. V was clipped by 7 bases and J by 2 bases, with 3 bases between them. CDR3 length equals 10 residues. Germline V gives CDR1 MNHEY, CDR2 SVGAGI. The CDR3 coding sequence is TGTGCCAGCACGGCCTACGAGCAGTACTTC. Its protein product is CASTAYEQYF.

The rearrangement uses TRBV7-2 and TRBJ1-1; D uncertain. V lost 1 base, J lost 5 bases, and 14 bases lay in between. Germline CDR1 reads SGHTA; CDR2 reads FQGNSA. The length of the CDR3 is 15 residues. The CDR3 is CASSLVLQVGTEAFF. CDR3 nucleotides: TGTGCCAGCAGCTTAGTATTGCAGGTCGGGACTGAAGCTTTCTTT.

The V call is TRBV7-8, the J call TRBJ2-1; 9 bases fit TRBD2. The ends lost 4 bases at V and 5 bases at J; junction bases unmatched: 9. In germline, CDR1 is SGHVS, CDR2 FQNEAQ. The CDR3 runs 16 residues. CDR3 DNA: TGTGCCAGCAGCTCAATGGGGGGACTAGCCCACAATGAGCAGTTCTTC. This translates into CASSSMGGLAHNEQFF.

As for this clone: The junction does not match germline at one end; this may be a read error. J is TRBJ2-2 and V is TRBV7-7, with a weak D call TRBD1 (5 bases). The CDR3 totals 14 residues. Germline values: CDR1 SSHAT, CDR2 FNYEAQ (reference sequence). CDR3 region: CASSAQGGTGELFF. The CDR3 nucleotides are TGTGCTAGCAGCGCCCAGGGTGGCACCGGGGAGCTGTTTTTT.

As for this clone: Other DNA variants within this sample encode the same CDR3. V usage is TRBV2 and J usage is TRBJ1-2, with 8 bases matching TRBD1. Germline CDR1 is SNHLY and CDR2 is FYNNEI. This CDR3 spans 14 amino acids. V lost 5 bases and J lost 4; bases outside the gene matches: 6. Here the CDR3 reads CASSLLTGVYGYTF. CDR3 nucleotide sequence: TGTGCCAGCAGTCTTTTGACAGGGGTCTATGGCTACACCTTC.

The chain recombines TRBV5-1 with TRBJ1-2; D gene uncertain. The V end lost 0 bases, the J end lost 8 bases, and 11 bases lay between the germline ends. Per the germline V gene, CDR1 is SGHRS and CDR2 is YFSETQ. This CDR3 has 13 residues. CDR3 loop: CASSLEGSWGYTF. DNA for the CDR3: TGCGCCAGCAGCTTGGAAGGGTCTTGGGGCTACACCTTC.

The CDR3 region has the DNA TGTGCCTGGACCCCTGACGCAGGCCGCGAAAAACTGTTTTTT. Its translation is CAWTPDAGREKLFF. The chain employs TRBV30 and TRBJ1-4; D is unresolved. The V end lost 4 bases, the J end lost 8 bases, and 17 bases lay between the germline ends. This CDR3 has 14 residues. From germline, CDR1 is GTSNPN and CDR2 SVGIG (reference sequence).

The CDR3 sequence: CASSEYEGVKQYF. In nucleotides, the CDR3 is TGCGCCAGCAGTGAATACGAAGGTGTCAAGCAGTACTTC. V usage is TRBV10-2 and J usage is TRBJ2-7; D not certain. The CDR3 has 13 residues. The germline V gene has CDR1 WSHSY and CDR2 SAAADI. The ends were cut back, 3 bases at V and 8 bases at J, with 14 bases in the middle.

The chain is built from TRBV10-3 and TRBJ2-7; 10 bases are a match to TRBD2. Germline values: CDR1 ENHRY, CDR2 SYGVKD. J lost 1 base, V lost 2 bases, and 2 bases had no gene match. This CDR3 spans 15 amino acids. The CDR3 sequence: CAISERGLASYEQYF. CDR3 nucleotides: TGTGCCATCAGTGAGCGGGGACTAGCGTCCTACGAGCAGTACTTC.

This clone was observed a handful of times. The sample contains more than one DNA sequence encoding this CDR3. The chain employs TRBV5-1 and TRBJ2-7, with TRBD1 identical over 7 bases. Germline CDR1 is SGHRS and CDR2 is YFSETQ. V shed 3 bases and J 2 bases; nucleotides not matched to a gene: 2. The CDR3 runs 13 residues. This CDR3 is CASSSGQTYEQYF. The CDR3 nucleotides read TGCGCCAGCAGCTCGGGACAGACCTACGAGCAGTACTTC.

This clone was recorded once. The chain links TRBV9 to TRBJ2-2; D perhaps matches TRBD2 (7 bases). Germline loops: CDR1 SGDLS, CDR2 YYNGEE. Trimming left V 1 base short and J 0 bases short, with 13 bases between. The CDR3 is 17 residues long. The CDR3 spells CASSVRGALTNTGELFF. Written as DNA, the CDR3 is TGTGCCAGCAGCGTACGGGGGGCCTTAACGAACACCGGGGAGCTGTTTTTT.

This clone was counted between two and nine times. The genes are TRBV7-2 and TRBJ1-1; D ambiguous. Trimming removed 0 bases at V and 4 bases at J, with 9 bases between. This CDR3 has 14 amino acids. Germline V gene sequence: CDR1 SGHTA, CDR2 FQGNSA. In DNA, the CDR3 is TGTGCCAGCAGCTTAGCACCGAGGTCCACTGAAGCTTTCTTT. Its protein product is CASSLAPRSTEAFF.